The 23 T cell receptor beta chains below were found in one sample sequenced in a study of blood T cell repertoires in COVID-19. Sequencing used immunoSEQ multiplex PCR; TCRdb keeps in-frame clones, though not all of them. Here the sample spans 85,000 to 130,000 clones, approximately 87% being singletons. The sample taken for sequencing was peripheral blood. These receptor sequences come from a man between 50 and 59 years old with acute or convalescent COVID-19.

The chain has TRBV5-4 and TRBJ2-2, with D hard to call. CDR1 SGHNT and CDR2 YYREEE come from the germline V gene (reference sequence). V was shortened by 2 bases and J by 3 bases, with 5 bases between the two germline ends. This CDR3 spans 13 amino acids. The CDR3 DNA sequence: TGTGCCAGCAGCTTTCCCGACACCGGGGAGCTGTTTTTT. This translates into CASSFPDTGELFF.

V usage is TRBV2 and J usage is TRBJ2-5; D is possibly TRBD2 (6 bases). Germline V lookup: CDR1 SNHLY, CDR2 FYNNEI. V was pared by 3 bases and J by 3 bases, with 14 bases between. The CDR3 is made up of 15 amino acids. The CDR3 sequence: CASSDLAAVEETQYF. The DNA for the CDR3 is TGTGCCAGCAGTGATTTAGCGGCGGTGGAAGAGACCCAGTACTTC.

This clone was seen once. The V gene is TRBV29-1, the J gene TRBJ2-1; TRBD2 aligns across 11 bases. Looked up from germline, CDR1 is SQVTM and CDR2 is ANQGSEA. J lost 4 bases, V lost 0 bases, and 5 bases had no gene match. The length of the CDR3 is 16 residues. In nucleotides, the CDR3 is TGCAGCGTTGAAGATCCCCGGACTAGCGGGTACAATGAGCAGTTCTTC. It yields the protein CSVEDPRTSGYNEQFF.

V and J are TRBV11-2 and TRBJ2-1; 10 bases are a match to TRBD2. This CDR3 spans 15 amino acids. The germline V gene has CDR1 SGHAT and CDR2 FQNNGV. The V gene end was trimmed by 2 bases and the J gene end by 10 bases; junction bases not matched to a gene: 8. The chain's CDR3 is CASSLLAGELWEQFF. The CDR3 nucleotides are TGTGCCAGCAGCTTACTAGCGGGAGAATTATGGGAGCAGTTCTTC.

This clone was seen just once. The chain uses TRBV19 and TRBJ1-6; D gene uncertain. Looked up from germline, CDR1 is LNHDA and CDR2 is SQIVND (reference sequence). Trimming shortened V by 5 bases and J by 9 bases, and 17 bases separated the two germline ends. The CDR3 totals 15 residues. The CDR3 DNA is TGTGCCAGTAGTGCAGCCGGGAGGATGGGTTCACCCCTCCACTTT. Translating gives CASSAAGRMGSPLHF.

The chain employs TRBV29-1 and TRBJ2-2, with D tentatively TRBD1 (5 bases). The CDR3 covers 14 residues. The V end lost 7 bases, the J end lost 0 bases, and 12 bases lay between the germline ends. Looked up from germline, CDR1 is SQVTM and CDR2 is ANQGSEA. The CDR3 sequence: CSGRQKTNTGELFF. The CDR3, as DNA: TGCAGCGGCCGACAGAAGACGAACACCGGGGAGCTGTTTTTT.

This sequence joins TRBV29-1 and TRBJ2-7; D is uncertain. The germline V and J ends were trimmed by 8 bases and 5 bases, with 7 bases remaining between them. From germline, CDR1 is SQVTM and CDR2 ANQGSEA. This CDR3 has 9 amino acids. The DNA of the CDR3 is TGCAGCCCCCGGGACGAGCAGTACTTC. Protein: CSPRDEQYF.

The gene calls are TRBV27 and TRBJ1-1; D is perhaps TRBD1 (6 bases). The germline V gene has CDR1 MNHEY and CDR2 SMNVEV (reference sequence). V lost 5 bases, J lost 11 bases, and 18 bases lay in between. This CDR3 is built from 13 residues. The CDR3 is CASSPDQGISAFF. The CDR3 DNA is TGTGCCAGCAGTCCAGACCAGGGGATCAGTGCTTTCTTT.

This clone was detected once. This chain links TRBV7-9 with TRBJ2-2; unclear D gene. Trimming pared 3 bases from V and 1 base from J, leaving 6 bases between. CDR1 and CDR2 (germline): SEHNR, FQNEAQ (reference sequence). The CDR3 totals 14 residues. The DNA of the CDR3 is TGTGCCAGCAGCTTCACGGTGAACACCGGGGAGCTGTTTTTT. Its protein product is CASSFTVNTGELFF.

J is TRBJ2-2 and V is TRBV24-1; TRBD1 matches at 7 bases. Germline V gene lookup returns CDR1 KGHDR and CDR2 SFDVKD. Trimming cost V 2 bases and J 3 bases; bases outside gene matches: 5. The CDR3 totals 16 residues. The CDR3 loop reads CATSDSTGRDTGELFF. The CDR3 DNA follows: TGTGCCACCAGTGATTCGACAGGGAGAGACACCGGGGAGCTGTTTTTT.

The rearrangement links TRBV28 to TRBJ2-3; 11 nucleotides match TRBD2. This CDR3 is 17 amino acids long. CDR1 is MDHEN and CDR2 is SYDVKM in the germline V gene. V lost 0 bases and J lost 0; bases outside the gene matches: 2. This CDR3 reads CASSLWTSGISTDTQYF. The DNA of the CDR3 is TGTGCCAGCAGTTTATGGACTAGCGGGATCAGCACAGATACGCAGTATTTT.

The rearrangement uses TRBV29-1 and TRBJ2-1; TRBD1 is a possible D gene (7 bases). The CDR3 extends over 13 amino acids. The germline V and J ends were trimmed by 7 bases and 9 bases, with 19 bases remaining between them. The V gene's germline CDR1 is SQVTM and CDR2 ANQGSEA. CDR3 amino acids: CSARGGGGLEQFF. The CDR3 coding sequence is TGCAGCGCCAGGGGTGGAGGGGGCCTTGAGCAGTTCTTC.

V gene TRBV7-2 combines with J gene TRBJ1-1; D gene uncertain. The ends were cut back, 5 bases at V and 4 bases at J, with 17 bases in the middle. Germline assignment: CDR1 SGHTA and CDR2 FQGNSA. CDR3 length: 15 amino acids. CDR3 loop: CASSPRRGSATEAFF. Written as DNA, the CDR3 is TGTGCCAGCAGCCCGCGACGGGGTTCCGCCACTGAAGCTTTCTTT.

The rearrangement links TRBV9 to TRBJ2-7; TRBD2 matches at 8 bases. The junction had 5 bases not matched to a gene; V was cut back by 4 bases and J by 2 bases. The germline V gene encodes CDR1 SGDLS and CDR2 YYNGEE. The CDR3 runs 14 residues. The CDR3 here is CASSRTSQPYEQYF. CDR3 nucleotide sequence: TGTGCCAGCAGCCGGACTAGCCAGCCCTACGAGCAGTACTTC.

The chain links TRBV7-2 to TRBJ2-3, with TRBD1 matching 8 bases. After removal of 5 bases from V and 0 bases from J, the junction contained 4 bases not matched to a gene. This CDR3 comprises 15 residues. The germline V gene has CDR1 SGHTA and CDR2 FQGNSA. CDR3 sequence: CASSQTGASTDTQYF. In nucleotides, the CDR3 is TGTGCCAGCAGCCAGACAGGGGCCAGCACAGATACGCAGTATTTT.

The rearrangement uses TRBV28 and TRBJ1-1; D gene uncertain. The V end lost 3 bases, the J end lost 0 bases, and 11 bases lay between the germline ends. The V gene's germline CDR1 is MDHEN and CDR2 SYDVKM. There are 15 residues in the CDR3. The CDR3 spells CASSLVRQMNTEAFF. CDR3 in DNA: TGTGCCAGCAGTTTGGTGCGGCAAATGAACACTGAAGCTTTCTTT. The variable domain in full, completed from reference TRBV28 and TRBJ1-1, reads DVKVTQSSRYLVKRTGEKVFLECVQDMDHENMFWYRQDPGLGLRLIYFSYDVKMKEKGDIPEGYSVSREKKERFSLILESASTNQTSMYLCASSLVRQMNTEAFFGQGTRLTVV.

The DNA of the CDR3 is TGTGCCAGCAGTTTGACCGGATTCTCGGGGACTGAAGCTTTCTTT. Its protein is CASSLTGFSGTEAFF. The chain couples TRBV6-5 to TRBJ1-1; D gene unclear. Deletions cut 4 bases from V and 5 bases from J, with 17 bases between. CDR1 is MNHEY, CDR2 SVGAGI, per germline. The CDR3 runs 15 residues.

V usage is TRBV24-1 and J usage is TRBJ2-1; 7 bases line up with TRBD2. Per germline, CDR1 KGHDR and CDR2 SFDVKD. The CDR3 loop spans 17 amino acids. V was clipped by 6 bases and J by 4 bases; unmatched bases: 14. The CDR3 loop is CATSPSGNSPSYNEQFF. CDR3 sequence (DNA): TGTGCCACCAGTCCAAGCGGGAACTCACCTTCATACAATGAGCAGTTCTTC.

J is TRBJ2-7 and V is TRBV10-3; D gene unclear. The CDR3 is 11 residues long. The V gene's germline CDR1 is ENHRY and CDR2 SYGVKD. Trimming cost V 6 bases and J 3 bases, with 6 bases left between them. The DNA for the CDR3 is TGTGCCATCAGCGCAGACTACGAGCAGTACTTC. Translating gives CAISADYEQYF.

This chain connects TRBV2 to TRBJ2-2, with 8 bases matching TRBD2. Unmatched junction bases numbered 3, after V lost 2 bases and J lost 4 bases. The CDR3 runs 15 residues. The germline gives CDR1 SNHLY, CDR2 FYNNEI. The CDR3 is CASSESGSATGELFF. CDR3 bases: TGTGCCAGCAGTGAAAGCGGGAGTGCCACCGGGGAGCTGTTTTTT.

The V and J genes are TRBV7-9 and TRBJ2-7, with D tentatively TRBD2 (6 bases). The CDR3 consists of 15 residues. Trimming left V 0 bases short and J 2 bases short, with 11 bases between. Per germline, CDR1 SEHNR and CDR2 FQNEAQ (reference sequence). CDR3 nucleotide sequence: TGTGCCAGCAGCTTAGCGCCATCGGGAGCCTACGAGCAGTACTTC. Its translation is CASSLAPSGAYEQYF.

In its sample, this clone was seen once. The CDR3 protein is CASSSLLLGGYGYTF. DNA of the CDR3: TGTGCCAGTAGTTCGCTTCTACTGGGGGGCTATGGCTACACCTTC. This chain uses TRBV19 with TRBJ1-2, with a possible D match to TRBD1 (5 bases). CDR1 is LNHDA, CDR2 SQIVND, per germline (reference sequence). Trimming left V 5 bases short and J 4 bases short, with 17 bases between. The CDR3 is made up of 15 amino acids.

The CDR3 sequence: CASSFDSLNYGYTF. For the CDR3, the DNA is TGCGCCAGCAGCTTTGACAGCCTTAACTATGGCTACACCTTC. The rearrangement joins TRBV5-1 to TRBJ1-2, with a weak D call TRBD1 (5 bases). The germline V and J ends were trimmed by 2 bases and 1 base, with 9 bases remaining between them. CDR3 length equals 14 residues. From germline, CDR1 is SGHRS and CDR2 YFSETQ.